The 24 T cell receptor beta chains given below trace back to one sample, sequenced in a study of blood T cell repertoires in COVID-19. Using immunoSEQ multiplex PCR, the repertoire was profiled, and TCRdb retains in-frame clones only, with some absent. This sample has roughly 180,000 clones, with about 81% found just once. Source material: peripheral blood. All receptors come from an elderly woman with COVID-19, enrolled during active disease.

As DNA, the CDR3 is TGTGCCAGCAGTGTCGCGGGGGTACAAGAGACCCAGTACTTC. Protein sequence: CASSVAGVQETQYF. This chain joins TRBV27 and TRBJ2-5, with TRBD2 matching 7 bases. Germline lookup yields CDR1 MNHEY and CDR2 SMNVEV (reference sequence). The CDR3 has 14 residues. Trimming cost V 5 bases and J 2 bases; bases outside gene matches: 5.

The gene calls are TRBV29-1 and TRBJ1-1; D remains unclear. This CDR3 contains 13 residues. CDR1 and CDR2 from the germline V gene are SQVTM and ANQGSEA. Trimming took 2 bases from V and 5 from J, leaving 12 bases between them. The CDR3 here is CSVEPGSGTEAFF. The CDR3 nucleotides are TGCAGCGTTGAACCAGGAAGTGGGACTGAAGCTTTCTTT.

The chain links TRBV3-1 (or the pseudogene TRBV3-2) to TRBJ2-7; unclear D gene. The ends were cut back, 3 bases at V and 2 bases at J, with 8 bases in the middle. Germline values: CDR1 LGHDT, CDR2 YNNKEL (reference sequence). The CDR3 has 13 amino acids. CDR3 DNA sequence: TGTGCCAGCAGCCATGGCGGAACCTACGAGCAGTACTTC. Translation: CASSHGGTYEQYF.

The CDR3 loop reads CASRTGETEAFF. CDR3 nucleotide sequence: TGTGCCAGCAGGACGGGAGAAACTGAAGCTTTCTTT. J is TRBJ1-1 and V is TRBV27; unclear D gene. CDR1 and CDR2 from the germline V gene are MNHEY and SMNVEV (reference sequence). The CDR3 runs to 12 residues. V lost 6 bases and J 5 bases, leaving 10 bases between the germline ends.

The chain has TRBV2 and TRBJ2-1; D may be TRBD1 (5 bases). Trimming left V 7 bases short and J 4 bases short, with 11 bases between. The CDR3 covers 13 residues. CDR1 is SNHLY and CDR2 is FYNNEI in the germline V gene. The CDR3 coding sequence is TGTGCCAGCAAGGGGTTTGTGTACAATGAGCAGTTCTTC. Translating it yields CASKGFVYNEQFF. The full variable domain, in which reference TRBV2 and TRBJ2-1 provide the parts outside the CDR3, is EPEVTQTPSHQVTQMGQEVILRCVPISNHLYFYWYRQILGQKVEFLVSFYNNEISEKSEIFDDQFSVERPDGSNFTLKIRSTKLEDSAMYFCASKGFVYNEQFFGPGTRLTVL.

The chain carries TRBV10-1 and TRBJ2-2, with 10 bases fitting TRBD2. Trimming cost V 6 bases and J 1 base; bases outside gene matches: 5. The CDR3 contains 16 residues. The germline gives CDR1 WNHNN, CDR2 SYGVQD (reference sequence). The CDR3 here is CASRTIAGGNTGELFF. CDR3 nucleotide sequence: TGCGCCAGCAGAACAATAGCGGGAGGGAACACCGGGGAGCTGTTTTTT.

This sequence joins TRBV4-1 and TRBJ1-1; D might be TRBD1 (5 bases). Per the germline V gene, CDR1 is MGHRA and CDR2 is YSYEKL. There are 15 residues in the CDR3. Trimming took off 4 bases at V and 5 bases at J, with 17 bases between the two ends. CDR3 in DNA: TGCGCCAGCAGCCTGATCACAGGAGGGTTGACTGAAGCTTTCTTT. Protein sequence: CASSLITGGLTEAFF.

V and J are TRBV4-3 and TRBJ2-3, with D possibly being TRBD2 (6 bases). V lost 4 bases and J lost 3, with 17 bases in between. CDR3 length: 16 residues. Germline-derived CDR1 and CDR2 are LGHNA and YSLEER. For the CDR3, the DNA is TGCGCCAGCAGCCTCCTCGAAGGCGGGGTAACAGATACGCAGTATTTT. Its translation is CASSLLEGGVTDTQYF.

There are a few counts of this clone. This chain links TRBV15 with TRBJ2-6, with 8 bases identical to TRBD1. The CDR3 is 16 amino acids. CDR1 and CDR2 from the germline V gene are LNHNV and YYDKDF (reference sequence). After removal of 5 bases from V and 0 bases from J, the junction contained 3 bases not matched to a gene. The CDR3: CATSRGTGSGANVLTF. The CDR3 nucleotides read TGTGCCACCAGCCGGGGGACAGGCTCTGGGGCCAACGTCCTGACTTTC. The full variable domain, its missing parts supplied by reference TRBV15 and TRBJ2-6, is DAMVIQNPRYQVTQFGKPVTLSCSQTLNHNVMYWYQQKSSQAPKLLFHYYDKDFNNEADTPDNFQSRRPNTSFCFLDIRSPGLGDTAMYLCATSRGTGSGANVLTFGAGSRLTVL.

V is TRBV19 and J is TRBJ2-1; 8 bases agree with TRBD2. The germline CDR1 and CDR2 sequences are LNHDA and SQIVND (reference sequence). The ends lost 10 bases at V and 0 bases at J; junction bases unmatched: 5. The CDR3 runs to 14 residues. The CDR3 protein is CATSSGSSYNEQFF. Written as DNA, the CDR3 is TGTGCCACCTCAAGCGGGAGCTCCTACAATGAGCAGTTCTTC.

The V gene is TRBV7-9, the J gene TRBJ1-6; TRBD1 is a possible D gene (6 bases). CDR1 is SEHNR, CDR2 FQNEAQ, per germline (reference sequence). V was pared by 6 bases and J by 7 bases, with 19 bases between. This CDR3 spans 16 amino acids. This CDR3 reads CASRTVRGAANSPLHF. CDR3 bases: TGTGCCAGCAGGACGGTCCGGGGGGCGGCGAATTCACCCCTCCACTTT.

The chain links TRBV14 to TRBJ2-7; D not certain. This CDR3 has 13 residues. Looked up from germline, CDR1 is SGHDN and CDR2 is FVKESK. Deletions cut 0 bases from V and 3 bases from J, with 6 bases between. CDR3 loop: CASSQDRVYEQYF. The CDR3 DNA sequence: TGTGCCAGCAGCCAAGATCGGGTCTACGAGCAGTACTTC.

The V gene is TRBV7-6, the J gene TRBJ2-1; weak D call: TRBD2 (6 bases). Germline V gene sequence: CDR1 SGHVS, CDR2 FNYEAQ. This CDR3 contains 19 residues. V was shortened by 0 bases and J by 4 bases, with 22 bases between the two germline ends. The CDR3 DNA reads as TGTGCCAGCAGCTTAGCGCGGGATGCTAGCAACTCTTTATACAATGAGCAGTTCTTC. Amino acid sequence: CASSLARDASNSLYNEQFF.

This clone appeared a single time. This rearrangement joins TRBV2 to TRBJ2-3, with D perhaps matching TRBD2 (5 bases). The germline gives CDR1 SNHLY, CDR2 FYNNEI. The CDR3 is 15 residues long. V lost 4 bases to trimming and J lost 4 bases, with 15 bases between them. This CDR3 is CASSASSRSADTQYF. In DNA, the CDR3 is TGTGCCAGCAGTGCTTCTAGCAGGAGCGCAGATACGCAGTATTTT.

This sequence joins TRBV5-1 and TRBJ2-5; 12 nucleotides align to TRBD2. Germline V gives CDR1 SGHRS, CDR2 YFSETQ. This CDR3 is 18 amino acids long. The trim removed 2 bases at V and 4 bases at J, leaving 12 bases unmatched. The CDR3 loop is CASSFLGLAGLTLETQYF. In nucleotides, the CDR3 is TGCGCCAGCAGCTTCTTGGGACTAGCGGGCCTAACCCTAGAGACCCAGTACTTC.

This clone was observed many times. The gene calls are TRBV20-1 and TRBJ1-2; D is undetermined. V was shortened by 6 bases and J by 2 bases, with 7 bases between the two germline ends. CDR1 is DFQATT and CDR2 is SNEGSKA in the germline V gene (reference sequence). This CDR3 region has 11 residues. The CDR3 DNA reads as TGCAGTGCCCCACAGAACTATGGCTACACCTTC. Encoded protein: CSAPQNYGYTF.

This clone was seen only a few times. The chain joins TRBV3-1 (or the pseudogene TRBV3-2) to TRBJ1-5; D remains ambiguous. With 5 bases removed from V and 4 bases from J, the gap between germline ends came to 9 bases. The germline V gene encodes CDR1 LGHDT and CDR2 YNNKEL (reference sequence). CDR3 length: 13 amino acids. As DNA, the CDR3 is TGTGCCAGCAGCTTAGACAAGAATCAGCCCCAGCATTTT. It specifies CASSLDKNQPQHF.

The chain links TRBV19 to TRBJ2-5; the match to TRBD2 covers 7 bases. Germline CDR1 is LNHDA and CDR2 is SQIVND (reference sequence). The V and J ends lost 6 bases and 2 bases, in that order; junction bases with no gene match: 3. This CDR3 contains 13 residues. DNA of the CDR3: TGTGCCAGTAGACGGACTAGGCAAGAGACCCAGTACTTC. Translated, it gives CASRRTRQETQYF.

V usage is TRBV12-3 or TRBV12-4 and J usage is TRBJ1-2; D perhaps matches TRBD1 (6 bases). Trimming removed 3 bases at V and 8 bases at J, with 13 bases between. The CDR3 extends over 13 amino acids. CDR3 bases: TGTGCCAGCAGTTTTTTGGGGGCGAGCGGCTACACCTTC. Translation: CASSFLGASGYTF.

This clone appeared a single time. This chain joins TRBV6-5 and TRBJ1-5; D is perhaps TRBD1 (6 bases). In germline, CDR1 is MNHEY, CDR2 SVGAGI. This CDR3 contains 14 residues. V was trimmed by 4 bases and J by 6 bases, leaving 13 bases between them. CDR3 bases: TGTGCCAGCAGTTGGACAGCATCCGCTCAGCCCCAGCATTTT. Translated: CASSWTASAQPQHF.

The chain recombines TRBV6-5 with TRBJ1-6; the D is unclear. Per germline, CDR1 MNHEY and CDR2 SVGAGI. The V end lost 10 bases, the J end lost 7 bases, and 14 bases lay between the germline ends. The length of the CDR3 is 13 residues. CDR3 nucleotide sequence: TGTGCCACCTCCGGGTACCCGAATTCACCCCTCCACTTT. Amino acid sequence: CATSGYPNSPLHF.

The V and J genes are TRBV6-5 and TRBJ1-6, with D possibly TRBD1 on 5 matching bases. The CDR3 has 14 amino acids. The germline V gene encodes CDR1 MNHEY and CDR2 SVGAGI. Between the trimmed V and J ends, which lost 4 bases and 6 bases, there was a span of 10 bases. The CDR3 loop is CASSLGVGNSPLHF. The CDR3 region has the DNA TGTGCCAGCAGTTTAGGGGTGGGTAATTCACCCCTCCACTTT.

This rearrangement joins TRBV10-3 to TRBJ1-6; no clear D gene. CDR1 and CDR2 (germline): ENHRY, SYGVKD. Trimming stripped 5 bases from V and 2 bases from J, with 4 bases between. The CDR3 length is 13 residues. CDR3 in DNA: TGTGCCATCAGTCGAGCCTATAATTCACCCCTCCACTTT. Encoded protein: CAISRAYNSPLHF.

J is TRBJ2-1 and V is TRBV5-1; 7 nucleotides align to TRBD1. V lost 0 bases to trimming and J lost 4 bases; unmatched junction nucleotides: 4. The CDR3 is 15 residues long. The germline V gene has CDR1 SGHRS and CDR2 YFSETQ. The DNA for the CDR3 is TGCGCCAGCAGCTTGGGACAGGGACCTTACAATGAGCAGTTCTTC. Its protein product is CASSLGQGPYNEQFF.